The rows below give T cell receptor beta chains drawn from one sample of a study of blood T cell repertoires in COVID-19. Here immunoSEQ multiplex PCR was the method, and the copy in TCRdb shows in-frame clones only, minus some. The profile shows 150,000 to 200,000 clones, 80% to 90% of them singletons. Sequencing was performed on peripheral blood. These receptors all come from a human donor with active or convalescent COVID-19. The donor label of this sample is uncertain. Both conserved end residues are part of each CDR3. The D gene is left open where the match is weak. Part of the rows lack a size; the others show once, few, many or a class for expanded clones.

>TRBD2|TRBV15|.|TRBJ2-5
TGTGCCACCAGCAGCGCCTACTCGGTACTAGCGGGAGGGGGCCAAGAGACCCAGTACTTC
CATSSAYSVLAGGGQETQYF
>.|TRBV19|.|TRBJ2-3
TGTGCCAGTAGTACACAGGGTTTGAACGCAGATACGCAGTATTTT
CASSTQGLNADTQYF
>TRBD2|TRBV28|.|TRBJ2-3
TGTGCCAGCAAGACAGCGGGAGGAGATACGCAGTATTTT
CASKTAGGDTQYF
>.|TRBV7-3|once|TRBJ2-6
TGTGCCAGCGGGGGCTTAAGGGGAGCAGGAACTAGCTCTGGGGCCAACGTCCTGACTTTC
CASGGLRGAGTSSGANVLTF
>.|TRBV5-1|.|TRBJ1-1
TGCGCCAGCACGGGACAGAACACTGAAGCTTTCTTT
CASTGQNTEAFF
>.|TRBV18|once|TRBJ2-2
TGTGCCAGCTCACCGGTGAGGGCCTCGGTCGCCGGGGAGCTGTTTTTT
CASSPVRASVAGELFF
>TRBD2|TRBV7-8|.|TRBJ2-1
TGTGCCAGCAGCTTTTCGGGGAGGGGTAATGAGCAGTTCTTC
CASSFSGRGNEQFF
>.|TRBV7-9|.|TRBJ1-3
TGTGCCAGCAGCCGAAACCAGGGAAACACCATATATTTT
CASSRNQGNTIYF
>TRBD1|TRBV5-1|few|TRBJ1-4
TGCGCCAGCAGCTTGGGACCCCGGACAGGGGCTAATGAAAAACTGTTTTTT
CASSLGPRTGANEKLFF
>.|TRBV18|.|TRBJ2-7
TGTGCCAGCTCACCGACGACAGGACACGAGCAGTACTTC
CASSPTTGHEQYF
>TRBD1|TRBV27|.|TRBJ1-2
TGTGCCAGCAGTTTACAACAGGGGTATGGCTACACCTTC
CASSLQQGYGYTF
>.|TRBV3-1/TRBV3-2|.|TRBJ2-3
TGTGCCAGCAGTCACACAGATACGCAGTATTTT
CASSHTDTQYF
>TRBD2|TRBV7-9|.|TRBJ2-3
TGTGCCAGCAGTCAATTGCGGGGGGGCGATACGCAGTATTTT
CASSQLRGGDTQYF
>.|TRBV5-1|few|TRBJ2-3
TGCGCCAGCAGCTTGCTTCTGAGAGGAGTGACAGATACGCAGTATTTT
CASSLLLRGVTDTQYF
>TRBD2|TRBV5-4|.|TRBJ2-1
TGTGCCAGCAGCGTAAAGACTAGCGGGAGGGCTGGTGAGCAGTTCTTC
CASSVKTSGRAGEQFF
>.|TRBV7-3|.|TRBJ2-2
TGTGCCAGCAGCTTGACAGGCACTAACACCGGGGAGCTGTTTTTT
CASSLTGTNTGELFF
>TRBD2|TRBV5-4|.|TRBJ2-7
TGTGCCAGCAGCCCTAGCGGAGCCTACGAGCAGTACTTC
CASSPSGAYEQYF
>TRBD2|TRBV7-8|.|TRBJ2-1
TGTGCCAGCAGTCTAGCGGGAGGCAGTTGGAATGAGCAGTTCTTC
CASSLAGGSWNEQFF
>TRBD2|TRBV5-4|few|TRBJ2-7
TGTGCCAGCAGCCCGGGGGGGGTCCCTTACGAGCAGTACTTC
CASSPGGVPYEQYF
>.|TRBV28|.|TRBJ1-1
TGTGCCAGCAGTATGGGAGGAAATCTGAACACTGAAGCTTTCTTT
CASSMGGNLNTEAFF
>TRBD2|TRBV11-3|.|TRBJ2-3
TGTGCCAGCAGCTCCTACTTTCTAGCGGGAGGTGCAGATACGCAGTATTTT
CASSSYFLAGGADTQYF
>.|TRBV24-1|once|TRBJ2-2
TGTGCCACCAGTAGCCCAACGACCGGGGAGCTGTTTTTT
CATSSPTTGELFF
>.|TRBV12-3/TRBV12-4|.|TRBJ2-7
TGTGCCAGCGGCCGGGACACCCACTACGAGCAGTACTTC
CASGRDTHYEQYF
>TRBD1|TRBV15|once|TRBJ1-5
TGTGCCACCAGCAGAGAATCAGACAGGGGCAATCAGCCCCAGCATTTT
CATSRESDRGNQPQHF
>TRBD1|TRBV27|.|TRBJ2-1
TGTGCCAGCAGGGACAGGAACTCCTACAATGAGCAGTTCTTC
CASRDRNSYNEQFF
>.|TRBV6-2/TRBV6-3|.|TRBJ1-2
TGTGCCAGCAGTCCAAAGCGGAACTATGGCTACACCTTC
CASSPKRNYGYTF
>TRBD1|TRBV18|.|TRBJ1-6
TGTGCCAGCTCGCCGCGGACAGGGGAGAATTCACCCCTCCACTTT
CASSPRTGENSPLHF
>.|TRBV5-1|.|TRBJ1-4
TGCGCCAGCAGCCCCCTGGGTCTAACTAATGAAAAGCTGTTTTTT
CASSPLGLTNEKLFF